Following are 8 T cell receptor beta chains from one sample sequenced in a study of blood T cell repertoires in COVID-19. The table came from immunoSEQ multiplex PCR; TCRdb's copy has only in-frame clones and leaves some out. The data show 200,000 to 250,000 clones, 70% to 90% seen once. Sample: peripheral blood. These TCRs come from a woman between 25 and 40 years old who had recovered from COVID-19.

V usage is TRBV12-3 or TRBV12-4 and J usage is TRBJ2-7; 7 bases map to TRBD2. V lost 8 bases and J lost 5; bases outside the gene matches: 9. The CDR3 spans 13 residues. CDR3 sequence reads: CASGTGTIHEQYF. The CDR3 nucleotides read TGTGCCAGCGGAACCGGGACTATCCACGAGCAGTACTTC.

The CDR3 coding sequence is TGTGCCAGCAGCTCCTGGGACAGGGGCTACGAGCAGTACTTC. Its translation is CASSSWDRGYEQYF. This chain joins TRBV13 and TRBJ2-7; TRBD1 matches 10 bases. The CDR3 length is 14 residues. Germline V lookup: CDR1 PRHDT, CDR2 FYEKMQ (reference sequence). J gave up 3 bases and V 4 bases, and 3 bases lay outside the gene matches.

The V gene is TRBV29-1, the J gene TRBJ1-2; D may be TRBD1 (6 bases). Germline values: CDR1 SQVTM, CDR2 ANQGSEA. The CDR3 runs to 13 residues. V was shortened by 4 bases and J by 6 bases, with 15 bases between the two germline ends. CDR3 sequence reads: CSVGDTVLDGYTF. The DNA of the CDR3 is TGCAGCGTTGGGGACACGGTTTTGGATGGCTACACCTTC.

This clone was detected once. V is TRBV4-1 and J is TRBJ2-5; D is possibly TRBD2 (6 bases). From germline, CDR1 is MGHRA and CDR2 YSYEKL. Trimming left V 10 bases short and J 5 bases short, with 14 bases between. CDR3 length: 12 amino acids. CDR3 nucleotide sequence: TGCGCCACCTCGGACGGGAGCGAGACCCAGTACTTC. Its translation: CATSDGSETQYF.

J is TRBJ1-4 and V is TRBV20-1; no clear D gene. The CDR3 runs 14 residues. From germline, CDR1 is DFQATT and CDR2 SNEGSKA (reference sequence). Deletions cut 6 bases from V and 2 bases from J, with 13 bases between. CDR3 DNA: TGCAGTGCGAGTGCCGCGGGCACTAATGAAAAACTGTTTTTT. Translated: CSASAAGTNEKLFF.

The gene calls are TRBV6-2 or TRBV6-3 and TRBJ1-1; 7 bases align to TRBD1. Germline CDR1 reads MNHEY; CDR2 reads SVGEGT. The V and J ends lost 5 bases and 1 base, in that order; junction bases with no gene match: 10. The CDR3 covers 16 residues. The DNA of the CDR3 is TGTGCCAGCAGTCAATACAAGACAGGGCGGAACACTGAAGCTTTCTTT. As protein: CASSQYKTGRNTEAFF.

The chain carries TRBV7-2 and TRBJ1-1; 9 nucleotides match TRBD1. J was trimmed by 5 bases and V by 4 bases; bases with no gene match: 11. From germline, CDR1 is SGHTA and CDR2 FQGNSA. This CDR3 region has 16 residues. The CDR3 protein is CASSSLTGGSRTEAFF. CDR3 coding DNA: TGTGCCAGCAGCTCGTTAACAGGGGGCTCGAGGACTGAAGCTTTCTTT.

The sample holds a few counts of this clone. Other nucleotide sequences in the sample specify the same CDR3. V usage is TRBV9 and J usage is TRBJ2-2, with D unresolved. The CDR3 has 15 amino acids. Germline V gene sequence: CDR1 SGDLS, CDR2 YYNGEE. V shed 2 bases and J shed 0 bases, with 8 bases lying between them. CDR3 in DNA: TGTGCCAGCAGCGTGGCCAGTCCGAACACCGGGGAGCTGTTTTTT. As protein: CASSVASPNTGELFF. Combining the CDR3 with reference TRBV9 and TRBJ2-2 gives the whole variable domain DSGVTQTPKHLITATGQRVTLRCSPRSGDLSVYWYQQSLDQGLQFLIQYYNGEERAKGNILERFSAQQFPDLHSELNLSSLELGDSALYFCASSVASPNTGELFFGEGSRLTVL.